These 11 T cell receptor beta chains originate from one sample sequenced in a study of cytomegalovirus exposure and HLA in healthy donors (dated by TCRdb to about 2017). The library came from the immunoSEQ multiplex PCR assay. The multiplex PCR relied on a mix of 60 forward primers for TCR Vbeta segments and 13 reverse primers for TCR Jbeta segments. The source is immuneACCESS, and TCRdb retained only in-frame sequences with V and J called. Part of the clones is not carried over; for the studies checked, unresolved V genes explain less than half of this, and the remainder is unexplained. This sample comprises 100,000 to 150,000 clones, 75% to 85% of them detected only once. The biggest ten clones account for 1% of the sample. The sequenced material came from PBMCs. All receptors derive from a man aged 35 to 55 in good health and CMV-seronegative.

J is TRBJ2-1 and V is TRBV19; 11 bases are shared with TRBD2. Germline-derived CDR1 and CDR2 are LNHDA and SQIVND (reference sequence). Trimming cost V 3 bases and J 4 bases; bases outside gene matches: 5. The CDR3 contains 16 residues. The CDR3: CASSISGTSGYNEQFF. The CDR3 nucleotides are TGTGCCAGTAGTATTTCCGGGACTAGCGGATACAATGAGCAGTTCTTC.

Sample share makes this clone medium-sized. The V and J genes are TRBV29-1 and TRBJ2-7; 7 bases match TRBD2. V shed 1 base, J shed 7 bases, and the junction held 7 bases outside the gene matches. This CDR3 region has 13 residues. Germline loops: CDR1 SQVTM, CDR2 ANQGSEA. This CDR3 is CSVEVRPGGEQYF. The CDR3, as DNA: TGCAGCGTTGAAGTTAGGCCGGGGGGAGAGCAGTACTTC.

This rearrangement joins TRBV9 to TRBJ2-5, with 9 bases fitting TRBD2. The CDR3 is made up of 15 amino acids. The ends lost 6 bases at V and 4 bases at J; junction bases unmatched: 10. Per the germline V gene, CDR1 is SGDLS and CDR2 is YYNGEE. The CDR3 DNA reads as TGTGCCAGCACCCCCGATGGGGGACTAGCAGAGACCCAGTACTTC. The encoded protein is CASTPDGGLAETQYF.

This chain connects TRBV10-1 to TRBJ1-1, with D possibly matching TRBD1 (6 bases). The CDR3 spans 16 residues. From germline, CDR1 is WNHNN and CDR2 SYGVQD (reference sequence). Trimming left V 9 bases short and J 1 base short, with 21 bases between. In DNA, the CDR3 is TGCGCCAGAACTAAACCGGGACAAAAGACGAACACTGAAGCTTTCTTT. This sequence encodes CARTKPGQKTNTEAFF.

The rearrangement joins TRBV29-1 to TRBJ1-3; D not resolved. The CDR3 has 14 amino acids. The germline V gene encodes CDR1 SQVTM and CDR2 ANQGSEA. Trimming left V 7 bases short and J 1 base short, with 14 bases between. The CDR3 bases are TGCAGCGCGCGATTACAGCTATCTGGAAACACCATATATTTT. Translation gives CSARLQLSGNTIYF.

This chain's CDR3 is CASSLRGLGRGYEQYF. The CDR3 DNA reads TGTGCCAGCAGTTTACGGGGGTTGGGGAGGGGGTACGAGCAGTACTTC. The chain links TRBV28 to TRBJ2-7, with D maybe TRBD2 (7 bases). The CDR3 loop spans 16 amino acids. Deletions cut 2 bases from V and 4 bases from J, with 18 bases between. Per the germline V gene, CDR1 is MDHEN and CDR2 is SYDVKM.

V usage is TRBV28 and J usage is TRBJ1-3; D is uncertain. V shed 2 bases and J shed 2 bases, with 7 bases lying between them. This CDR3 has 14 amino acids. Germline CDR1 reads MDHEN; CDR2 reads SYDVKM. CDR3 amino acids: CASSLGPAGNTIYF. The CDR3 coding sequence is TGTGCCAGCAGTTTAGGGCCAGCTGGAAACACCATATATTTT.

Points on this clone: In the same sample, other DNA sequences code for this CDR3. The CDR3 region is CASSLRTGNDEQYF. CDR3 nucleotide sequence: TGCGCCAGCAGCTTGAGAACAGGGAACGACGAGCAGTACTTC. This chain links TRBV5-1 with TRBJ2-7; maybe TRBD1 (6 bases). The CDR3 loop spans 14 amino acids. The germline V gene encodes CDR1 SGHRS and CDR2 YFSETQ. V lost 1 base to trimming and J lost 5 bases, with 13 bases between them.

V gene TRBV30 combines with J gene TRBJ2-5, with TRBD1 matching over 8 bases. Trimming at V came to 4 bases and at J to 4 bases, leaving 5 bases not matched to a gene. CDR1 and CDR2 from the germline V gene are GTSNPN and SVGIG (reference sequence). The CDR3 is 13 amino acids. The CDR3 DNA reads as TGTGCCTGGACCCGGACAGGGAGAGAGACCCAGTACTTC. It is translated as CAWTRTGRETQYF.

The CDR3, as DNA: TGCGCCAGCAGCCAAGTTGAGATTAACTATGGCTACACCTTC. Its translation is CASSQVEINYGYTF. V usage is TRBV4-1 and J usage is TRBJ1-2; D is unclear. Per the germline V gene, CDR1 is MGHRA and CDR2 is YSYEKL. The V end lost 1 base, the J end lost 1 base, and 7 bases lay between the germline ends. The CDR3 is 14 amino acids.

J is TRBJ2-1 and V is TRBV15, with TRBD1 matching 9 bases. This CDR3 spans 15 amino acids. After removal of 4 bases from V and 5 bases from J, the junction contained 6 bases not matched to a gene. Per germline, CDR1 LNHNV and CDR2 YYDKDF (reference sequence). The CDR3 region has the DNA TGTGCCACCAGCACCCGGACAGGGGTAAACAATGAGCAGTTCTTC. It specifies CATSTRTGVNNEQFF.